The rows below give T cell receptor beta chains drawn from one sample of a study of cytotoxic CD8 clonotypes in ibrutinib-treated CLL. Measured with immunoSEQ multiplex PCR; TCRdb has only the in-frame clones, and not every one. The data show around 27,000 clones, approximately 54% seen once. The source material was PBMCs, sampled before ibrutinib treatment. These receptors were obtained from a human donor with chronic lymphocytic leukemia. Each CDR3 is given with its conserved first and last residue. The D gene is left open where the match is weak. Clone size, where shown, is once, few, many, or a class for clones that have expanded.

clone size: -; D gene: -; CDR3 length: 14; J gene: TRBJ2-3; V gene: TRBV28; CDR3 DNA: TGTGCCAGCAGTTTTCAAGGGAGCACAGATACGCAGTATTTT; CDR3 protein: CASSFQGSTDTQYF
clone size: medium-sized; D gene: TRBD2; CDR3 length: 17; J gene: TRBJ2-3; V gene: TRBV13; CDR3 DNA: TGTGCCAGCAGCTTAGCGGCTAGCGGGGGGGCCGGAGATACGCAGTATTTT; CDR3 protein: CASSLAASGGAGDTQYF
clone size: -; D gene: -; CDR3 length: 15; J gene: TRBJ2-3; V gene: TRBV7-2; CDR3 DNA: TGTGCCAGCAGCTTAGTTTCTGTGGCATCGGATACGCAGTATTTT; CDR3 protein: CASSLVSVASDTQYF
clone size: -; D gene: TRBD1; CDR3 length: 15; J gene: TRBJ2-5; V gene: TRBV5-6; CDR3 DNA: TGTGCCAGCAGACCCAGGGGGCAGGGGGCTGAGACCCAGTACTTC; CDR3 protein: CASRPRGQGAETQYF
clone size: -; D gene: TRBD2; CDR3 length: 17; J gene: TRBJ2-7; V gene: TRBV19; CDR3 DNA: TGTGCCAGTAGCTACGGACTAGCGGGGGTTGTCTCCTACGAGCAGTACTTC; CDR3 protein: CASSYGLAGVVSYEQYF
clone size: -; D gene: TRBD2; CDR3 length: 15; J gene: TRBJ2-3; V gene: TRBV6-4; CDR3 DNA: TGTGCCAGCAGTTCGGGCGGGGGGGCCAGTGATACGCAGTATTTT; CDR3 protein: CASSSGGGASDTQYF
clone size: once; D gene: TRBD1; CDR3 length: 15; J gene: TRBJ2-6; V gene: TRBV18; CDR3 DNA: TGTGCCAGCCCTAACAGGGGGTCGGGGGCCAACGTCCTGACTTTC; CDR3 protein: CASPNRGSGANVLTF
clone size: few; D gene: -; CDR3 length: 15; J gene: TRBJ2-2; V gene: TRBV6-4; CDR3 DNA: TGTGCCAGCAGTGACTCAGGTTCCCCCCACGGGGAGCTGTTTTTT; CDR3 protein: CASSDSGSPHGELFF
clone size: -; D gene: -; CDR3 length: 15; J gene: TRBJ2-1; V gene: TRBV2; CDR3 DNA: TGTGCGACCCATGCTTATTGGGTGTCCTACAATGAGCAGTTCTTC; CDR3 protein: CATHAYWVSYNEQFF
clone size: few; D gene: TRBD1; CDR3 length: 15; J gene: TRBJ1-4; V gene: TRBV7-9; CDR3 DNA: TGTGCCAGCAGCCTGCGACAGGGCCCTAATGAAAAACTGTTTTTT; CDR3 protein: CASSLRQGPNEKLFF
clone size: -; D gene: -; CDR3 length: 13; J gene: TRBJ1-1; V gene: TRBV9; CDR3 DNA: TGTGCCAGCAATCCTATAATGAACACTGAAGCTTTCTTT; CDR3 protein: CASNPIMNTEAFF
clone size: -; D gene: -; CDR3 length: 13; J gene: TRBJ1-1; V gene: TRBV27; CDR3 DNA: TGTGCCAGCAGTTGGCAACTGAACACTGAAGCTTTCTTT; CDR3 protein: CASSWQLNTEAFF
clone size: -; D gene: TRBD1; CDR3 length: 15; J gene: TRBJ2-2; V gene: TRBV9; CDR3 DNA: TGTGCCAGCAGCCCGACAGGGCGGAACACCGGGGAGCTGTTTTTT; CDR3 protein: CASSPTGRNTGELFF
clone size: -; D gene: -; CDR3 length: 17; J gene: TRBJ1-2; V gene: TRBV9; CDR3 DNA: TGTGCCAGCAGCGTAGTTATTGGGGGAGGGTTTAACTATGGCTACACCTTC; CDR3 protein: CASSVVIGGGFNYGYTF
clone size: -; D gene: TRBD2; CDR3 length: 13; J gene: TRBJ2-7; V gene: TRBV7-3; CDR3 DNA: TGTGCCAGCAGCTTAGCGGGGGGCCGCGAGCAGTACTTC; CDR3 protein: CASSLAGGREQYF
clone size: -; D gene: -; CDR3 length: 13; J gene: TRBJ1-1; V gene: TRBV10-1; CDR3 DNA: TGCGCCAGCAAGATGACAGGGAACACTGAAGCTTTCTTT; CDR3 protein: CASKMTGNTEAFF
clone size: -; D gene: -; CDR3 length: 16; J gene: TRBJ2-7; V gene: TRBV2; CDR3 DNA: TGTGCCAGCAGTGAAACCGCAGGCTACGCTTTCTACGAGCAGTACTTC; CDR3 protein: CASSETAGYAFYEQYF
clone size: once; D gene: TRBD2; CDR3 length: 15; J gene: TRBJ2-1; V gene: TRBV6-6; CDR3 DNA: TGTGCCAGCAGCCACCCGGGACTAGCGGTAAATGAGCAGTTCTTC; CDR3 protein: CASSHPGLAVNEQFF
clone size: -; D gene: -; CDR3 length: 17; J gene: TRBJ2-2; V gene: TRBV4-2; CDR3 DNA: TGTGCCAGCAGCCAAGAGTGGTACAGGGCGCACACCGGGGAGCTGTTTTTT; CDR3 protein: CASSQEWYRAHTGELFF
clone size: -; D gene: -; CDR3 length: 15; J gene: TRBJ2-4; V gene: TRBV15; CDR3 DNA: TGTGCCACCAGCCTGCGGGACACGGTTCCAGGCATTCAGTACTTC; CDR3 protein: CATSLRDTVPGIQYF
clone size: -; D gene: -; CDR3 length: 14; J gene: TRBJ2-7; V gene: TRBV11-3; CDR3 DNA: TGTGCCAGCAGCTTAGAAGACGGTTCCTACGAGCAGTACTTC; CDR3 protein: CASSLEDGSYEQYF
clone size: -; D gene: -; CDR3 length: 15; J gene: TRBJ2-7; V gene: TRBV7-3; CDR3 DNA: TGTGCCAGCAGCTTAGTAGGCGCAGGACGATACGAGCAGTACTTC; CDR3 protein: CASSLVGAGRYEQYF
clone size: -; D gene: TRBD2; CDR3 length: 17; J gene: TRBJ2-3; V gene: TRBV19; CDR3 DNA: TGTGCCAGTAGTATAGTCCCGCTAGCGGGGACCACAGATACGCAGTATTTT; CDR3 protein: CASSIVPLAGTTDTQYF
clone size: -; D gene: TRBD2; CDR3 length: 15; J gene: TRBJ2-3; V gene: TRBV2; CDR3 DNA: TGTGCCAGCTCCCACGGCGGGGGTGGGACAGATACGCAGTATTTT; CDR3 protein: CASSHGGGGTDTQYF
clone size: -; D gene: -; CDR3 length: 16; J gene: TRBJ2-2; V gene: TRBV7-6; CDR3 DNA: TGTGCCAGCAGCCCTGACAGTGGAGCTCACACCGGGGAGCTGTTTTTT; CDR3 protein: CASSPDSGAHTGELFF
clone size: -; D gene: TRBD1; CDR3 length: 15; J gene: TRBJ2-2; V gene: TRBV7-8; CDR3 DNA: TGTGCCAGCAGCTCGACAGGGGGATACACCGGGGAGCTGTTTTTT; CDR3 protein: CASSSTGGYTGELFF
clone size: few; D gene: -; CDR3 length: 12; J gene: TRBJ2-3; V gene: TRBV10-2; CDR3 DNA: TGCGCCAGCAGGATAGCCCCAGATACGCAGTATTTT; CDR3 protein: CASRIAPDTQYF
clone size: few; D gene: -; CDR3 length: 13; J gene: TRBJ2-5; V gene: TRBV4-1; CDR3 DNA: TGCGCCAGCAGCCCAAGCGAACAAGAGACCCAGTACTTC; CDR3 protein: CASSPSEQETQYF
clone size: few; D gene: -; CDR3 length: 13; J gene: TRBJ1-3; V gene: TRBV2; CDR3 DNA: TGTGCCAGCAGTTCTGGATCTGGAAACACCATATATTTT; CDR3 protein: CASSSGSGNTIYF
clone size: -; D gene: TRBD2; CDR3 length: 17; J gene: TRBJ2-1; V gene: TRBV10-3; CDR3 DNA: TGTGCCATCAGTAAGCCCCCGGGACTAGCGGGAGGTAGTGAGCAGTTCTTC; CDR3 protein: CAISKPPGLAGGSEQFF
clone size: -; D gene: TRBD2; CDR3 length: 15; J gene: TRBJ2-5; V gene: TRBV5-6; CDR3 DNA: TGTGCCAGCAGCTCGACACGACTAGCGGGAGAGACCCAGTACTTC; CDR3 protein: CASSSTRLAGETQYF
clone size: once; D gene: -; CDR3 length: 14; J gene: TRBJ2-3; V gene: TRBV4-1; CDR3 DNA: TGCGCCAGCAGCCAAGAGTCTAGATCGGATACGCAGTATTTT; CDR3 protein: CASSQESRSDTQYF
clone size: -; D gene: -; CDR3 length: 13; J gene: TRBJ1-5; V gene: TRBV7-8; CDR3 DNA: TGTGCCAGCAGGGAGGGGCTAAATCAGCCCCAGCATTTT; CDR3 protein: CASREGLNQPQHF
clone size: few; D gene: TRBD1; CDR3 length: 14; J gene: TRBJ2-1; V gene: TRBV29-1; CDR3 DNA: TGCAGCGTTGGTGACAGGGGTAGATCCGATGAGCAGTTCTTC; CDR3 protein: CSVGDRGRSDEQFF
clone size: few; D gene: -; CDR3 length: 13; J gene: TRBJ2-7; V gene: TRBV28; CDR3 DNA: TGTGCCAGACCTCGGACTCCCCGTTACGAGCAGTACTTC; CDR3 protein: CARPRTPRYEQYF
clone size: -; D gene: TRBD2; CDR3 length: 17; J gene: TRBJ2-3; V gene: TRBV23-1; CDR3 DNA: TGCGCCAGCCTCCGAATATGGTGCGGGAGGCTGACAGATACGCAGTATTTT; CDR3 protein: CASLRIWCGRLTDTQYF
clone size: -; D gene: -; CDR3 length: 11; J gene: TRBJ2-7; V gene: TRBV18; CDR3 DNA: TGTGCCAGCTCAGATGGAGAGGAGCAGTACTTC; CDR3 protein: CASSDGEEQYF
clone size: -; D gene: TRBD2; CDR3 length: 13; J gene: TRBJ2-7; V gene: TRBV7-2; CDR3 DNA: TGTGCCAGCAGCCCACTAGCGGCGAGGGAGCAGTACTTC; CDR3 protein: CASSPLAAREQYF
clone size: -; D gene: -; CDR3 length: 12; J gene: TRBJ2-5; V gene: TRBV7-7; CDR3 DNA: TGTGCCAGCAGCTTTGAGGGGGAGACCCAGTACTTC; CDR3 protein: CASSFEGETQYF
clone size: few; D gene: TRBD2; CDR3 length: 14; J gene: TRBJ2-3; V gene: TRBV5-1; CDR3 DNA: TGCGCCAGCAGCTTGGCGAGGCGGGGGGATACGCAGTATTTT; CDR3 protein: CASSLARRGDTQYF
clone size: -; D gene: -; CDR3 length: 13; J gene: TRBJ1-1; V gene: TRBV5-6; CDR3 DNA: TGTGCCAGCAGCTCGGGGGGCGCGTTTGAAGCTTTCTTT; CDR3 protein: CASSSGGAFEAFF
clone size: few; D gene: TRBD1; CDR3 length: 15; J gene: TRBJ1-2; V gene: TRBV19; CDR3 DNA: TGTGCCAGTAGTAGATCCGGGACAGGGGGCTCGGGCTACACCTTC; CDR3 protein: CASSRSGTGGSGYTF
clone size: -; D gene: TRBD2; CDR3 length: 11; J gene: TRBJ2-5; V gene: TRBV6-1; CDR3 DNA: TGTGCCAGCACTAGCGGGGAGACCCAGTACTTC; CDR3 protein: CASTSGETQYF
clone size: -; D gene: -; CDR3 length: 17; J gene: TRBJ2-3; V gene: TRBV28; CDR3 DNA: TGTGCCAGCAGTTTGGACACCGGGACACCAAGCACAGATACGCAGTATTTT; CDR3 protein: CASSLDTGTPSTDTQYF